This T cell receptor beta chain was sequenced for a study of Graves' ophthalmopathy and Graves' hyperthyroidism. Overall study results and limits: In blood appeared most of the expanded thyroid clonotypes whose frequency exceeded 0.001.

Germline V gives CDR1 SNHLY, CDR2 FYNNEI. The CDR3 runs 16 residues. V trimming: 6 bases; J trimming: 7 bases; junction bases outside the gene matches: 9. Donors with ophthalmopathy: moderate-to-severe activity, CAS ≥3, NOSPECS ≥4, duration under 3 months. Additional autoimmune diseases, uncontrolled infections, pregnancy or lactation disqualified patients. PBMCs were obtained from roughly 9 ml of fresh peripheral blood. Amplification of TCR beta CDR3 regions used RNA transcripts. First-round RT-PCR relied on HTBI primers, and a second-round multiplex PCR came next. TCRdb used MiXCR to reprocess the multiplex PCR reads, holding one entry per CDR3 protein. The sample consists of about 220,000 distinct CDR3 sequences, 20% to 25% of them appearing once. The table lists this clonotype with a few counts. The antigen is unknown.

The receptor was isolated from a woman between 50 and 59 years old with Graves' ophthalmopathy. The V call is TRBV2, the J call TRBJ2-1; 13 bases agree with TRBD2. Specimen: peripheral blood. The CDR3 is CASRTPGLAGSNEQFF. CDR3 bases: TGTGCCAGCAGGACCCCGGGACTAGCGGGATCAAATGAGCAGTTCTTC.